These T cell receptor beta chains were read from a single sample in a study of blood T cell repertoires in COVID-19. Measured with immunoSEQ multiplex PCR; TCRdb has only the in-frame clones, and not every one. The sample shows fewer than 400,000 clones, around 86% of them seen only once. Sequencing was carried out using peripheral blood. The receptor set was obtained from a human donor in a cohort sampled during active COVID-19. Each CDR3 is given with its conserved first and last residue. Fields, in order: D gene, J gene, V gene, clone size, CDR3 DNA, CDR3 protein. D genes are given only for firm matches. Size is omitted from some rows. Given values are once, few, many or a class for expanded clones.

>NA|TRBJ2-7|TRBV5-5|NA
TGTGCCAGCAGCTTGGTGAGGGAGCAGTACTTC
CASSLVREQYF
>TRBD2|TRBJ2-4|TRBV2|NA
TGTGCCAGCAGTGAAGCTTGGGGCGGGGGAAACATTCAGTACTTC
CASSEAWGGGNIQYF
>TRBD1|TRBJ2-6|TRBV19|NA
TGTGCCAGTAGTGAACCGGGACAGGGAGGACCTGGGGCCAACGTCCTGACTTTC
CASSEPGQGGPGANVLTF
>TRBD2|TRBJ2-1|TRBV6-6|NA
TGTGCCAGCAGGCCTTCGACTAGCGGGGTCTATGAGCAGTTCTTC
CASRPSTSGVYEQFF
>TRBD1|TRBJ2-7|TRBV24-1|NA
TGTGCCACCAGTGATGGCCGGACAGGGGGCTACGAGCAGTACTTC
CATSDGRTGGYEQYF
>NA|TRBJ1-5|TRBV19|NA
TGTGCCAGTAGCATGGGCAGGGTCGGCGATCAGCCCCAGCATTTT
CASSMGRVGDQPQHF
>TRBD1|TRBJ2-2|TRBV5-1|once
TGCGCCAGCAGCTTGGTACAGGGGGCGAGCACCGGGGAGCTGTTTTTT
CASSLVQGASTGELFF
>TRBD2|TRBJ2-1|TRBV19|NA
TGTGCCAGTACCCAGCGGGGGGGCATAGTATCGTCCAATGAGCAGTTCTTC
CASTQRGGIVSSNEQFF
>NA|TRBJ2-7|TRBV30|NA
TGTGCCTGGACCAGGGGTTTCGAGCAGTACTTC
CAWTRGFEQYF
>NA|TRBJ1-2|TRBV7-9|NA
TGTGCCAGCAGCTTAGACAGGGATCGGGGTGGCTACACCTTC
CASSLDRDRGGYTF
>TRBD1|TRBJ2-7|TRBV6-2/TRBV6-3|NA
TGTGCCAGCAGTGCCCCAGGGGGCGGCGGGGAGCAGTACTTC
CASSAPGGGGEQYF
>NA|TRBJ2-5|TRBV28|NA
TGTGCCAGCACCGGAGGGGAAGAGACCCAGTACTTC
CASTGGEETQYF
>NA|TRBJ2-7|TRBV3-1/TRBV3-2|NA
TGTGCCAGCAGCCAATCCTGGACTACCGGGAGTGGGGAGCAGTACTTC
CASSQSWTTGSGEQYF
>TRBD2|TRBJ2-2|TRBV5-1|NA
TGCGCCAGCAGCTCCCGGACTAGCGGGGGACCCGGGGAGCTGTTTTTT
CASSSRTSGGPGELFF
>TRBD1|TRBJ1-1|TRBV4-2|once
TGTGCCAGCAGCCAAGATTCCGGGACAGGGGTGTTAGAAGCTTTCTTT
CASSQDSGTGVLEAFF
>NA|TRBJ1-2|TRBV13|NA
TGTGCCAGCAGCTTAGGATCCAGGTCGTATGGCTACACCTTC
CASSLGSRSYGYTF
>NA|TRBJ2-3|TRBV5-1|NA
TGCGCCAGCAGCCAAGCGGGTCGGGTCGGAGATACGCAGTATTTT
CASSQAGRVGDTQYF
>TRBD2|TRBJ2-2|TRBV7-8|NA
TGTGCCAGCAGCTTGAGCGGGGTTAACACCGGGGAGCTGTTTTTT
CASSLSGVNTGELFF